The 30 T cell receptor beta chains given below trace back to one sample, sequenced in a study of T cell changes during pregnancy in multiple sclerosis. Generated by immunoSEQ multiplex PCR, the TCRdb table keeps only in-frame clones and is missing some. The sample yields about 38,000 clones, around 90% seen once. The sample here was CD4+ T cells from peripheral blood mononuclear cells, taken in the second trimester of pregnancy. These receptors were collected from a female donor with multiple sclerosis, enrolled in a pregnancy study.

This chain links TRBV9 with TRBJ2-1; 8 bases match TRBD2. The V gene end was trimmed by 0 bases and the J gene end by 9 bases; junction bases not matched to a gene: 8. Germline CDR1 is SGDLS and CDR2 is YYNGEE. The CDR3 extends over 15 amino acids. CDR3 amino acids: CASSVAGGPNSEQFF. CDR3 coding DNA: TGTGCCAGCAGCGTAGCGGGAGGGCCAAACAGTGAGCAGTTCTTC.

The chain combines TRBV4-3 with TRBJ2-1, with 9 bases fitting TRBD2. This CDR3 comprises 17 residues. With 0 bases clipped from V and 4 bases from J, the junction kept 7 bases outside the gene matches. Germline assignment: CDR1 LGHNA and CDR2 YSLEER. The CDR3 region has the DNA TGCGCCAGCAGCCAAGATCCCGGGACTAGCCTGTACAATGAGCAGTTCTTC. Residues: CASSQDPGTSLYNEQFF.

This clone was counted once. V and J are TRBV7-2 and TRBJ2-1, with 10 bases lining up with TRBD2. This CDR3 region has 15 residues. Trimming cost V 3 bases and J 9 bases; bases outside gene matches: 8. Germline V gene sequence: CDR1 SGHTA, CDR2 FQGNSA. The CDR3 DNA reads TGTGCCAGCAGCTTTCGCAGCGGGAGGGCCAGTGAGCAGTTCTTC. Translation gives CASSFRSGRASEQFF.

V and J are TRBV14 and TRBJ2-3, with D hard to call. Germline CDR1 is SGHDN and CDR2 is FVKESK. The CDR3 extends over 13 amino acids. V gave up 0 bases and J gave up 5 bases, with 6 bases separating them. CDR3 loop: CASSQEIRDTQYF. In DNA form, the CDR3 reads TGTGCCAGCAGCCAAGAAATTAGAGATACGCAGTATTTT.

The V call is TRBV2, the J call TRBJ1-1; a possible D gene is TRBD1 (5 bases). V gave up 2 bases and J gave up 10 bases, with 20 bases separating them. Germline CDR1 is SNHLY and CDR2 is FYNNEI. The CDR3 runs 15 residues. The CDR3 DNA sequence: TGTGCCAGCAGTGAAAACGATTGGGGGGGAAGGGTAGCTTTCTTT. Its translation: CASSENDWGGRVAFF.

This chain uses TRBV7-3 with TRBJ2-7; D call uncertain. Trimming stripped 6 bases from V and 6 bases from J, with 12 bases between. There are 12 residues in the CDR3. CDR1 and CDR2 (germline): SGHTA, FQGTGA. CDR3 region: CASSRPGGEQYF. The CDR3 nucleotides are TGTGCCAGCAGTAGACCGGGTGGCGAGCAGTACTTC.

The J gene is TRBJ1-1, the V gene TRBV29-1; D remains unclear. V lost 2 bases, J lost 8 bases, and 9 bases lay in between. The CDR3 spans 11 residues. The germline gives CDR1 SQVTM, CDR2 ANQGSEA. Here the CDR3 DNA reads TGCAGCGTTGAACCTGGCCAGGAAGCTTTCTTT. Translated: CSVEPGQEAFF.

This clone was counted a few times. The V and J genes are TRBV7-9 and TRBJ2-7; TRBD2 aligns across 7 bases. The germline V gene has CDR1 SEHNR and CDR2 FQNEAQ (reference sequence). This CDR3 is 15 amino acids long. The ends lost 1 base at V and 2 bases at J; junction bases unmatched: 5. CDR3 amino acids: CASSLGGSIPYEQYF. In DNA, the CDR3 is TGTGCCAGCAGCTTAGGCGGGAGCATCCCCTACGAGCAGTACTTC.

The chain couples TRBV2 to TRBJ2-7, with D maybe TRBD2 (6 bases). V lost 3 bases and J lost 4, with 19 bases in between. Per the germline V gene, CDR1 is SNHLY and CDR2 is FYNNEI. The CDR3 consists of 16 residues. CDR3 protein: CASSEGRGWDSYEQYF. The DNA for the CDR3 is TGTGCCAGCAGTGAGGGTCGCGGGTGGGACTCTTACGAGCAGTACTTC.

J is TRBJ2-3 and V is TRBV29-1; TRBD2 might be the D (5 bases). The CDR3 has 12 residues. The V and J ends lost 7 bases and 2 bases respectively, with 10 bases between them. Germline CDR1 reads SQVTM; CDR2 reads ANQGSEA. The CDR3 sequence: CSATRTTDTQYF. The CDR3 DNA is TGCAGCGCTACTAGGACCACAGATACGCAGTATTTT.

The genes are TRBV7-2 and TRBJ2-7; 7 positions match TRBD1. V trimming: 5 bases; J trimming: 3 bases; junction bases outside the gene matches: 10. The CDR3 has 15 amino acids. In germline, CDR1 is SGHTA, CDR2 FQGNSA. The CDR3 coding sequence is TGTGCCAGCAGCCAACACCCGGGACAGCTCTACGAGCAGTACTTC. Translating it yields CASSQHPGQLYEQYF.

This clone occurred once. V is TRBV9 and J is TRBJ1-1; no firm D call. The CDR3 is 13 amino acids. Between the trimmed V and J ends, which lost 0 bases and 3 bases, there was a span of 6 bases. CDR1 and CDR2 (germline): SGDLS, YYNGEE. Written as DNA, the CDR3 is TGTGCCAGCAGCGTAGGCCGGGACACTGAAGCTTTCTTT. It codes for CASSVGRDTEAFF. Full variable domain (outside the CDR3, taken from reference TRBV9 and TRBJ1-1): DSGVTQTPKHLITATGQRVTLRCSPRSGDLSVYWYQQSLDQGLQFLIQYYNGEERAKGNILERFSAQQFPDLHSELNLSSLELGDSALYFCASSVGRDTEAFFGQGTRLTVV.

The chain uses TRBV7-2 and TRBJ1-1, with TRBD1 as a possible D gene (6 bases). Germline V gene sequence: CDR1 SGHTA, CDR2 FQGNSA. Trimming cost V 0 bases and J 1 base, with 15 bases left between them. There are 17 residues in the CDR3. The CDR3 is CASSLALARGQNTEAFF. Written as DNA, the CDR3 is TGTGCCAGCAGCTTAGCGTTGGCCAGGGGTCAGAACACTGAAGCTTTCTTT.

The chain employs TRBV10-3 and TRBJ2-5; 10 positions agree with TRBD2. CDR3 size: 14 residues. V trimming: 9 bases; J trimming: 1 base; junction bases outside the gene matches: 5. Germline V gene sequence: CDR1 ENHRY, CDR2 SYGVKD. CDR3 amino acids: CAISRLAGQETQYF. In nucleotides, the CDR3 is TGTGCCATTTCTAGACTAGCGGGCCAAGAGACCCAGTACTTC.

The CDR3 DNA reads TGTGCCAGCAGCCCCCATGGGCCCCCCACTGAAGCTTTCTTT. This translates into CASSPHGPPTEAFF. The genes are TRBV7-9 and TRBJ1-1; D is unresolved. CDR1 SEHNR and CDR2 FQNEAQ come from the germline V gene (reference sequence). CDR3 length: 14 amino acids. V was shortened by 5 bases and J by 4 bases, with 14 bases between the two germline ends. Together with reference TRBV7-9 and TRBJ1-1, the CDR3 gives the full variable domain: DTGVSQNPRHKITKRGQNVTFRCDPISEHNRLYWYRQTLGQGPEFLTYFQNEAQLEKSRLLSDRFSAERPKGSFSTLEIQRTEQGDSAMYLCASSPHGPPTEAFFGQGTRLTVV.

CDR3 amino acids: CASSQGPSGKLFF. For the CDR3, the DNA is TGCGCCAGCAGCCAAGGCCCCTCCGGGAAACTGTTTTTT. The chain employs TRBV4-3 and TRBJ1-4; D gene unclear. The CDR3 covers 13 residues. Looked up from germline, CDR1 is LGHNA and CDR2 is YSLEER. Trimming took off 1 base at V and 11 bases at J, with 11 bases between the two ends.

The CDR3 DNA reads as TGTGCCAGCAGCTTACTAAATCAGCCCCAGCATTTT. Protein: CASSLLNQPQHF. The chain joins TRBV7-2 to TRBJ1-5; D gene ambiguous. V was cut by 2 bases and J by 4 bases, with 3 bases left in between. The CDR3 covers 12 residues. Germline V lookup: CDR1 SGHTA, CDR2 FQGNSA.

The chain employs TRBV27 and TRBJ2-3; D is unresolved. V was clipped by 1 base and J by 2 bases, with 7 bases between them. Germline V CDR1 and CDR2: MNHEY, SMNVEV (reference sequence). The CDR3 runs 14 residues. CDR3 sequence: CASSLYRNTDTQYF. The CDR3 region has the DNA TGTGCCAGCAGTTTATATAGAAACACAGATACGCAGTATTTT.

The chain employs TRBV5-4 and TRBJ1-1, with 10 bases identical to TRBD1. The CDR3 loop spans 13 amino acids. Trimming removed 3 bases from V and 8 bases from J; junction bases left unmatched: 4. The V gene's germline CDR1 is SGHNT and CDR2 YYREEE (reference sequence). The CDR3 is CASSSRTGGEAFF. CDR3 sequence (DNA): TGTGCCAGCAGCTCCCGGACAGGGGGGGAAGCTTTCTTT.

The chain joins TRBV7-9 to TRBJ2-3; 9 bases agree with TRBD2. The CDR3 extends over 17 amino acids. Looked up from germline, CDR1 is SEHNR and CDR2 is FQNEAQ (reference sequence). The V and J ends lost 4 bases and 0 bases, in that order; junction bases with no gene match: 8. This CDR3 reads CASSYPTSGSSTDTQYF. In DNA, the CDR3 is TGTGCCAGCAGCTACCCTACTAGCGGGTCTAGCACAGATACGCAGTATTTT.

J is TRBJ2-3 and V is TRBV5-1, with 10 positions matching TRBD2. In germline, CDR1 is SGHRS, CDR2 YFSETQ. V shed 1 base, J shed 6 bases, and the junction held 8 bases outside the gene matches. The CDR3 length is 16 residues. The CDR3 protein is CASSLQLAGSGDTQYF. The CDR3 DNA follows: TGCGCCAGCAGCTTGCAACTAGCGGGGTCCGGGGATACGCAGTATTTT.

The V and J genes are TRBV27 and TRBJ2-1; D is unclear. The V end was cut by 6 bases, the J end by 4 bases, with 16 bases between. This CDR3 spans 15 amino acids. The germline V gene has CDR1 MNHEY and CDR2 SMNVEV (reference sequence). The chain's CDR3 is CASSPWVQKYNEQFF. The CDR3 DNA sequence: TGTGCCAGCAGCCCTTGGGTACAGAAATACAATGAGCAGTTCTTC.

The CDR3 DNA reads as TGTGCCAGCAGCTTCGATCCTAACTCCTACGAGCAGTACTTC. Protein product: CASSFDPNSYEQYF. V usage is TRBV5-4 and J usage is TRBJ2-7, with D unresolved. Trimming took off 2 bases at V and 0 bases at J, with 9 bases between the two ends. The germline gives CDR1 SGHNT, CDR2 YYREEE (reference sequence). This CDR3 region has 14 residues.

The chain couples TRBV7-9 to TRBJ2-3, with D maybe TRBD1 (5 bases). V lost 8 bases and J 4 bases, leaving 7 bases between the germline ends. CDR3 length: 11 amino acids. Looked up from germline, CDR1 is SEHNR and CDR2 is FQNEAQ (reference sequence). CDR3 bases: TGTGCCAGCGGGGCCCCAGATACGCAGTATTTT. Residues: CASGAPDTQYF.

This chain uses TRBV7-6 with TRBJ2-7; TRBD1 matches at 9 bases. CDR1 is SGHVS and CDR2 is FNYEAQ in the germline V gene. The CDR3 runs to 16 residues. J was trimmed by 6 bases and V by 1 base; bases with no gene match: 10. This chain's CDR3 is CASSLGVATGGREQYF. The CDR3 nucleotides are TGTGCCAGCAGCTTAGGGGTAGCGACAGGGGGTCGCGAGCAGTACTTC.

V gene TRBV7-9 combines with J gene TRBJ1-1; maybe TRBD1 (6 bases). In germline, CDR1 is SEHNR, CDR2 FQNEAQ (reference sequence). The V end was cut by 6 bases, the J end by 1 base, with 15 bases between. The CDR3 totals 15 residues. CDR3 amino acids: CASSLAGVRNTEAFF. In nucleotides, the CDR3 is TGTGCCAGCAGTCTAGCAGGGGTCAGGAACACTGAAGCTTTCTTT.

The DNA for the CDR3 is TGTGCCAGCACCCTTAGCGGGAGCTCCGGGGAGCTGTTTTTT. It translates to CASTLSGSSGELFF. The V call is TRBV11-2, the J call TRBJ2-2, with 9 bases identical to TRBD2. The CDR3 loop spans 14 amino acids. Germline assignment: CDR1 SGHAT and CDR2 FQNNGV. Germline trimming cut 7 bases from V and 6 bases from J; bases unmatched to any gene: 6.

DNA for the CDR3: TGTGCCAGTGGGAGGGTTTGGGATCATGAGCAGTTCTTC. It encodes CASGRVWDHEQFF. The rearrangement uses TRBV19 and TRBJ2-1; TRBD2 agrees at 7 bases. Germline V CDR1 and CDR2: LNHDA, SQIVND (reference sequence). V dropped 8 bases and J dropped 8; count of bases not matched to a gene: 9. This CDR3 comprises 13 residues.

This chain uses TRBV5-4 with TRBJ1-2; D possibly corresponds to TRBD1 (6 bases). Germline CDR1 SGHNT, CDR2 YYREEE (reference sequence). The V and J ends lost 4 bases and 5 bases respectively, with 15 bases between them. This CDR3 is built from 14 residues. CDR3 sequence reads: CASSTGTRAYGYTF. As DNA, the CDR3 is TGTGCCAGCAGCACCGGGACAAGGGCATATGGCTACACCTTC.

This clone was picked up a small number of times. The CDR3 spells CASSLGGGGIYEQYF. The CDR3 DNA follows: TGTGCCAGCTCCCTCGGGGGCGGGGGGATTTACGAGCAGTACTTC. V is TRBV19 and J is TRBJ2-7; 8 bases line up with TRBD2. Trimming removed 9 bases from V and 4 bases from J; junction bases left unmatched: 14. Germline V gene sequence: CDR1 LNHDA, CDR2 SQIVND (reference sequence). The CDR3 consists of 15 residues.